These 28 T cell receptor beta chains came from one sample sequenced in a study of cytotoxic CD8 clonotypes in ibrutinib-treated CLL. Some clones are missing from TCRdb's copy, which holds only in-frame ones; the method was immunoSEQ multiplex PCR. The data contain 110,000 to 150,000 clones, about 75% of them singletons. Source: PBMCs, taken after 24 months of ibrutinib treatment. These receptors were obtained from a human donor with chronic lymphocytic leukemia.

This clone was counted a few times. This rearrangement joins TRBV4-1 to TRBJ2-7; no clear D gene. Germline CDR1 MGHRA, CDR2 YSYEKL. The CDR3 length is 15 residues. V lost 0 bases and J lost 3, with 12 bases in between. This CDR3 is CASSQDRMAYYEQYF. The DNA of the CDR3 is TGCGCCAGCAGCCAAGATCGCATGGCGTACTACGAGCAGTACTTC.

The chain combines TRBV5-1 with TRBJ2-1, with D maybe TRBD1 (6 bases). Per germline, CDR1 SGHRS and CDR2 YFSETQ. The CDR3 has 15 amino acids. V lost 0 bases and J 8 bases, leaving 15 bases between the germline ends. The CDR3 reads CASSLGGPVVDEQFF. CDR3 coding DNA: TGCGCCAGCAGCTTGGGGGGGCCTGTGGTGGATGAGCAGTTCTTC.

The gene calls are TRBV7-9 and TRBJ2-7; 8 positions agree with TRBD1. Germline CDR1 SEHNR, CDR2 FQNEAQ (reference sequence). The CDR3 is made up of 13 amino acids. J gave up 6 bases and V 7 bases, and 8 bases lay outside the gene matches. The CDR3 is CASTAGTGGEQYF. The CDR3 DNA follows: TGTGCCAGCACCGCGGGGACAGGCGGCGAGCAGTACTTC.

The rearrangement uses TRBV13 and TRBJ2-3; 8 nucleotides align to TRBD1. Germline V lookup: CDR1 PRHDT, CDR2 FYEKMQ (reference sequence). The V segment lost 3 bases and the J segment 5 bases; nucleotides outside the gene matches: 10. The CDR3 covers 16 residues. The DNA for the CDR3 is TGTGCCAGCAGCTTCGAGGGCAGGGGGCTGGGAGATACGCAGTATTTT. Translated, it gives CASSFEGRGLGDTQYF.

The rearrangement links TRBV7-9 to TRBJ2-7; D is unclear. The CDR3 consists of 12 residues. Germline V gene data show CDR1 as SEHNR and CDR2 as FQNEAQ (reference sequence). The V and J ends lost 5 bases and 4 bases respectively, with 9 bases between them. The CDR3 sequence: CASSRLGYEQYF. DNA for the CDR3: TGTGCCAGCAGCCGACTCGGGTACGAGCAGTACTTC.

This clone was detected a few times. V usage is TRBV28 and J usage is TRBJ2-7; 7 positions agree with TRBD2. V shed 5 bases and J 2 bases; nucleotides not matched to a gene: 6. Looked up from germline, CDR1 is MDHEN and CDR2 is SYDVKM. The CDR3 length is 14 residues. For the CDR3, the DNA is TGTGCCAGCAGTCCGGGGGGTCCTCCCTACGAGCAGTACTTC. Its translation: CASSPGGPPYEQYF.

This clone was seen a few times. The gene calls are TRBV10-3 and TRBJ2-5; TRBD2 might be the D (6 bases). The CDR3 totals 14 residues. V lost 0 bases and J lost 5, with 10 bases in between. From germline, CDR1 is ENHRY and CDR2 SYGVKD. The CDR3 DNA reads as TGTGCCATCAGTGAGTCGATGGGGAGGGAGACCCAGTACTTC. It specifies CAISESMGRETQYF.

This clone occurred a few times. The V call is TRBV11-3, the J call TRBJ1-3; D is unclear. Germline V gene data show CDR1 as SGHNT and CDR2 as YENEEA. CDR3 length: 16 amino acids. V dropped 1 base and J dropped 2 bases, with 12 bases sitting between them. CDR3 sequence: CASSLGTPDPGNTIYF. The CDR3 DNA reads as TGTGCCAGCAGCTTAGGTACGCCGGACCCTGGAAACACCATATATTTT.

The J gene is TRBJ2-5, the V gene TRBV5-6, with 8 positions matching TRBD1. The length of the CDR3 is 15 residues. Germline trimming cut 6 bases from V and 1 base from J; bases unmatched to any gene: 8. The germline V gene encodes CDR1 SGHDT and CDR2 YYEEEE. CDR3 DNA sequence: TGTGCCAGCACCAACCCCCAGGGGGCCCAAGAGACCCAGTACTTC. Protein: CASTNPQGAQETQYF. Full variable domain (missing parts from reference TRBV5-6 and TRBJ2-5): DAGVTQSPTHLIKTRGQQVTLRCSPKSGHDTVSWYQQALGQGPQFIFQYYEEEERQRGNFPDRFSGHQFPNYSSELNVNALLLGDSALYLCASTNPQGAQETQYFGPGTRLLVL.

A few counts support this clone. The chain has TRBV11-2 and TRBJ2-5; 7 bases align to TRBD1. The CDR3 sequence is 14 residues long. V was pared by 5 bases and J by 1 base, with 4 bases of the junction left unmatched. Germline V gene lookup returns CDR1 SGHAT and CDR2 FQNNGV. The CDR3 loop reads CASSRGQPQETQYF. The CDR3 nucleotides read TGTGCCAGCAGCCGGGGACAGCCCCAAGAGACCCAGTACTTC.

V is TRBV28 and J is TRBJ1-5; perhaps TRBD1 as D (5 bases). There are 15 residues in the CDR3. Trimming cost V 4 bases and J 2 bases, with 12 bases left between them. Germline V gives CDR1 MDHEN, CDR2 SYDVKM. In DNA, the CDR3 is TGTGCCAGCAGTTCCCCGGGGGAAGGCAATCAGCCCCAGCATTTT. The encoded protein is CASSSPGEGNQPQHF.

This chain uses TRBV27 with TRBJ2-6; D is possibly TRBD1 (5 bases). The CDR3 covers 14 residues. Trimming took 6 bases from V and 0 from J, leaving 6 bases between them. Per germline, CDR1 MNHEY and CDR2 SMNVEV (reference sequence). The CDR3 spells CASRDSSGANVLTF. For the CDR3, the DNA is TGTGCCAGCAGAGACAGCTCTGGGGCCAACGTCCTGACTTTC.

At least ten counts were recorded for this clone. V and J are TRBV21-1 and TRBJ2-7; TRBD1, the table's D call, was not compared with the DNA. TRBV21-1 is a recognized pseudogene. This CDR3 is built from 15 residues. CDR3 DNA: TGTGCCAGCACCCCGTCCGGACAGTTGGGCTACGAGCAGTACTTC. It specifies CASTPSGQLGYEQYF.

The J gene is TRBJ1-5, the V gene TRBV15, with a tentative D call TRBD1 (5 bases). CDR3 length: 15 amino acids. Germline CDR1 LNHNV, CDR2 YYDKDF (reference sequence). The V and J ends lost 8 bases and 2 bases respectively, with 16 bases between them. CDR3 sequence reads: CATRGTPEGNQPQHF. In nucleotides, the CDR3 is TGTGCCACCCGGGGGACGCCCGAGGGCAATCAGCCCCAGCATTTT.

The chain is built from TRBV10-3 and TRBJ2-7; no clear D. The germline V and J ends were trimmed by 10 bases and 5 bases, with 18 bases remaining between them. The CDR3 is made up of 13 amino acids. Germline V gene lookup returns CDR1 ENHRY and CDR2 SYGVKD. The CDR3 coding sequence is TGTGCCACACGCCCCAGCTTGTTGGACGAGCAGTACTTC. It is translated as CATRPSLLDEQYF.

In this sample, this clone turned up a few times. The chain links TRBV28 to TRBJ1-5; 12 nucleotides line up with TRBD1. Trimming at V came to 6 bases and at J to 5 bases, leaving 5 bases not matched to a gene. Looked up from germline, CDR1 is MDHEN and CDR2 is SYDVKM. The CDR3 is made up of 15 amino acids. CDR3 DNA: TGTGCCAGCAGGTCCGGGACAGGGGGCCATCAGCCCCAGCATTTT. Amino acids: CASRSGTGGHQPQHF.

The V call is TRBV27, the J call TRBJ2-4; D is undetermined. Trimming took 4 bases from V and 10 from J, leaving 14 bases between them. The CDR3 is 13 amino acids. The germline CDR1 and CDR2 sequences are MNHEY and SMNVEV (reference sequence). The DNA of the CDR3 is TGTGCCAGCAGTTCGATGGTAGTTGGTATTCAGTACTTC. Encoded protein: CASSSMVVGIQYF.

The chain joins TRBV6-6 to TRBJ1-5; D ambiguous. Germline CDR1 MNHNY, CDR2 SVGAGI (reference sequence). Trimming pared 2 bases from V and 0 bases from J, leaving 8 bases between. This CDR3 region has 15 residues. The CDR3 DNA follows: TGTGCCAGCAGTTACGTGGGTTTTAGCAATCAGCCCCAGCATTTT. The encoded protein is CASSYVGFSNQPQHF.

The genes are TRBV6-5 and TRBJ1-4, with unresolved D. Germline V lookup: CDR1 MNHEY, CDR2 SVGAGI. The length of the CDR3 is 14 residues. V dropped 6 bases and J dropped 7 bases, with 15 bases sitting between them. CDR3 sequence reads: CASRAPLGSEKLFF. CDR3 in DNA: TGTGCCAGCAGGGCGCCCCTCGGTAGTGAAAAACTGTTTTTT.

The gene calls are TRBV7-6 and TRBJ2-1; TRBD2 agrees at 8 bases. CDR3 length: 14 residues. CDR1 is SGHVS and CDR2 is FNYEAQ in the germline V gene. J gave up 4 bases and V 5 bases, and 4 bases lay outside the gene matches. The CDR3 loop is CASSRGGLYNEQFF. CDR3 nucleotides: TGTGCCAGCAGCCGGGGGGGGCTATACAATGAGCAGTTCTTC.

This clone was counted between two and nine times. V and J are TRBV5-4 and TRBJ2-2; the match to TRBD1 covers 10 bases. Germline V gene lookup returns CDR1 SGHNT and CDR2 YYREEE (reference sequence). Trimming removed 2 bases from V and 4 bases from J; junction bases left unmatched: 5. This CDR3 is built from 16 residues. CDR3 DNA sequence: TGTGCCAGCAGCTTTGGGACAGGGGCTGCCACCGGGGAGCTGTTTTTT. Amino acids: CASSFGTGAATGELFF.

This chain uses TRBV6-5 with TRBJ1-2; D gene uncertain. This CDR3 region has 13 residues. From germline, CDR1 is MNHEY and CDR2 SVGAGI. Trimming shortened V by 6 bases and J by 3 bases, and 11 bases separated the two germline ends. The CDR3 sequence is CASSAWEYYGYTF. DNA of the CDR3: TGTGCCAGCAGCGCCTGGGAATACTATGGCTACACCTTC.

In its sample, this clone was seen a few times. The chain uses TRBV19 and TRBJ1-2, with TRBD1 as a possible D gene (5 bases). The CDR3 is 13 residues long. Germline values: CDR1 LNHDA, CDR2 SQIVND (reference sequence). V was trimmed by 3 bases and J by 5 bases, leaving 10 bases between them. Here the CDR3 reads CASSISREYGYTF. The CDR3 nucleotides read TGTGCCAGTAGTATTTCCAGGGAGTATGGCTACACCTTC.

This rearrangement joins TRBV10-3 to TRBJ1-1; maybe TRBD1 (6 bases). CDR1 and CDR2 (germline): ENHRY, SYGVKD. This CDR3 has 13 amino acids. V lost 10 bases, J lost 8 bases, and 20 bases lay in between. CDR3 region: CATRRAGGREAFF. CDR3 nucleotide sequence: TGTGCCACTCGCCGGGCCGGGGGCAGGGAAGCTTTCTTT.

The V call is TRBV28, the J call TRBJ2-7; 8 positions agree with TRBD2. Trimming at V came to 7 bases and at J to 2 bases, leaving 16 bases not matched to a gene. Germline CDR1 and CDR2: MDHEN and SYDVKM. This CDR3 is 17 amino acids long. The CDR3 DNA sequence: TGTGCCAGCATGGGGTACTTTGCGGGGACTAGTGCCTACGAGCAGTACTTC. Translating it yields CASMGYFAGTSAYEQYF.

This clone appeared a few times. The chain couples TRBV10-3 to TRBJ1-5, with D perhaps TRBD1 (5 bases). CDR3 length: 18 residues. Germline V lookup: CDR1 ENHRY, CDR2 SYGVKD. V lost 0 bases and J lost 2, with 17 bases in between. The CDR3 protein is CAISESMAGGGGNQPQHF. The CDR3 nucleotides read TGTGCCATCAGTGAGTCGATGGCGGGGGGAGGTGGCAATCAGCCCCAGCATTTT.

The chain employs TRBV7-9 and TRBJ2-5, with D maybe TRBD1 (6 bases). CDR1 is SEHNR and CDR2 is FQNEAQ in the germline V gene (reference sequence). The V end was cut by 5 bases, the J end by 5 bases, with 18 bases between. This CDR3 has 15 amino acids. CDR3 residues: CASSTDRFSSETQYF. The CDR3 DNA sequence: TGTGCCAGCAGCACAGACAGGTTTTCGTCGGAGACCCAGTACTTC.

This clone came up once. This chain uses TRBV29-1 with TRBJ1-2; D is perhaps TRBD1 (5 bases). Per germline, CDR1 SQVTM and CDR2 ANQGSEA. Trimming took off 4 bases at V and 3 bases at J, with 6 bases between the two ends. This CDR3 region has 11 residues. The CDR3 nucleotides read TGCAGCGTTGGGGGGGACTATGGCTACACCTTC. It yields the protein CSVGGDYGYTF.